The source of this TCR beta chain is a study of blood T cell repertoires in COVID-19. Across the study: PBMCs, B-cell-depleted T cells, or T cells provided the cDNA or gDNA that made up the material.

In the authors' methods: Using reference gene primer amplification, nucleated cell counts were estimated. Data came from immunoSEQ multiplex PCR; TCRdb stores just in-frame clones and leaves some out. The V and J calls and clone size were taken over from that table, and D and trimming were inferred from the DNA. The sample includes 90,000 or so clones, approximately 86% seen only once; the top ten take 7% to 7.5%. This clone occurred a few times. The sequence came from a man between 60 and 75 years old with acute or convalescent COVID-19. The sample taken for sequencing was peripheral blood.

In nucleotides, the CDR3 is TGCAGCGCGGAGGGGGGGAACTATGGCTACACCTTC. Translation gives CSAEGGNYGYTF. This rearrangement joins TRBV29-1 to TRBJ1-2; weak D call: TRBD1 (6 bases). The germline gives CDR1 SQVTM, CDR2 ANQGSEA. The CDR3 sequence is 12 residues long. The ends were cut back, 7 bases at V and 2 bases at J, with 11 bases in the middle.